This T cell receptor (beta chain) derives from a study of early T cells in non-severe SARS-CoV-2 infection. In TCRdb, the 5' RACE reads were re-called with MiXCR into one record per CDR3 protein. The table lists tens of thousands of distinct CDR3 sequences, less than 8.5% of them singletons, with more than 4.5% in the top ten. Study-level results: Anti-spike CD8 responses were favored by VDJdb matching, which missed private and CD4 specificities.

The ends lost 4 bases at V and 5 bases at J; junction bases unmatched: 13. Germline assignment: CDR1 SGHRS and CDR2 YFSETQ. This CDR3 has 17 residues. This clonotype occurred many times. As yet, its antigen is unknown. Sequenced sample: whole blood. This sequence joins TRBV5-1 and TRBJ2-1, with TRBD2 identical over 9 bases. This clonotype originated in an adult who was a healthcare worker with PCR-confirmed SARS-CoV-2 infection or an uninfected control (not recorded which). CDR3 amino acids: CASSLPFSGGNNNEQFF. CDR3 sequence (DNA): TGCGCCAGCAGCCTGCCCTTTAGCGGGGGAAATAACAATGAGCAGTTCTTC. Full variable domain (remainder filled in from reference TRBV5-1 and TRBJ2-1): KAGVTQTPRYLIKTRGQQVTLSCSPISGHRSVSWYQQTPGQGLQFLFEYFSETQRNKGNFPGRFSGRQFSNSRSEMNVSTLELGDSALYLCASSLPFSGGNNNEQFFGPGTRLTVL.